The 32 T cell receptor beta chains listed next were all sequenced from one sample in a study of T cells in localized non-small cell lung cancer. The table came from immunoSEQ multiplex PCR; TCRdb's copy has only in-frame clones and leaves some out. The repertoire holds 31,000 or so clones, 70% to 90% seen once, with around a tenth in the top ten. The sequencing used peripheral blood, collected before any cancer treatment. The receptors come from a woman aged 40-69 years with stage I lung adenocarcinoma.

The rearrangement uses TRBV29-1 and TRBJ1-2; no clear D gene. In germline, CDR1 is SQVTM, CDR2 ANQGSEA. The CDR3 sequence is 15 residues long. Trimming shortened V by 0 bases and J by 4 bases, and 15 bases separated the two germline ends. The CDR3 DNA is TGCAGCGTTGAAGATCCCCTTGGGCAGATCTATGGCTACACCTTC. Translating it yields CSVEDPLGQIYGYTF.

The J gene is TRBJ2-7, the V gene TRBV7-8, with D perhaps matching TRBD1 or TRBD2 (7 bases each). This CDR3 spans 20 amino acids. Germline V gives CDR1 SGHVS, CDR2 FQNEAQ. Deletions cut 1 base from V and 1 base from J, with 26 bases between. The DNA for the CDR3 is TGTGCCAGCAGCTTAGACCTAAACAGGGGAAGGGAGGGGGCGTCCTACGAGCAGTACTTC. Its translation: CASSLDLNRGREGASYEQYF.

The V call is TRBV5-1, the J call TRBJ1-1; maybe TRBD1 (6 bases). Germline V gene sequence: CDR1 SGHRS, CDR2 YFSETQ. V was clipped by 2 bases and J by 3 bases, with 17 bases between them. The length of the CDR3 is 16 residues. In DNA form, the CDR3 reads TGCGCCAGCAGCTTTAATACCCAGGGGCCGGACACTGAAGCTTTCTTT. Its translation is CASSFNTQGPDTEAFF.

The chain combines TRBV5-1 with TRBJ1-4; perhaps TRBD1 as D (5 bases). V lost 0 bases, J lost 4 bases, and 10 bases lay in between. Germline V gives CDR1 SGHRS, CDR2 YFSETQ. The CDR3 length is 15 residues. The CDR3 DNA sequence: TGCGCCAGCAGCTTGGTAGACAGCCTTAATGAAAAACTGTTTTTT. Protein sequence: CASSLVDSLNEKLFF.

The chain carries TRBV30 and TRBJ2-7, with 7 bases matching TRBD2. CDR1 GTSNPN and CDR2 SVGIG come from the germline V gene (reference sequence). V shed 5 bases and J 3 bases; nucleotides not matched to a gene: 7. This CDR3 has 13 residues. Written as DNA, the CDR3 is TGTGCCTGGGGGAGGGATTTGAGCTACGAGCAGTACTTC. Translated, it gives CAWGRDLSYEQYF.

V is TRBV2 and J is TRBJ1-1; D is perhaps TRBD1 (5 bases). The V gene's germline CDR1 is SNHLY and CDR2 FYNNEI. With 10 bases removed from V and 0 bases from J, the gap between germline ends came to 12 bases. The CDR3 has 13 residues. DNA for the CDR3: TGTGCCACAATGACAGAAATGAACACTGAAGCTTTCTTT. Protein product: CATMTEMNTEAFF.

The CDR3 DNA follows: TGTGCCAGCAGTGCCGGGGGCCACCGATCGGAGCAGTTCTTC. It codes for CASSAGGHRSEQFF. The J gene is TRBJ2-1, the V gene TRBV6-4; perhaps D is TRBD1 or TRBD2 (6 bases each). This CDR3 has 14 amino acids. CDR1 and CDR2 from the germline V gene are MRHNA and SNTAGT. Trimming took 4 bases from V and 10 from J, leaving 17 bases between them.

This chain connects TRBV19 to TRBJ2-1; 9 nucleotides agree with TRBD2. Per the germline V gene, CDR1 is LNHDA and CDR2 is SQIVND (reference sequence). The CDR3 consists of 14 residues. Trimming at V came to 4 bases and at J to 5 bases, leaving 3 bases not matched to a gene. DNA of the CDR3: TGTGCCAGTAGTACTGGGACTAGCCACAATGAGCAGTTCTTC. Amino acids: CASSTGTSHNEQFF.

Of note for this clone: At one boundary the junction diverges from the germline segment, which might be a read error. The V and J genes are TRBV7-7 and TRBJ2-2; 8 bases align to TRBD1. CDR3 length: 15 amino acids. Germline loops: CDR1 SSHAT, CDR2 FNYEAQ (reference sequence). The CDR3 loop is CASSSGQGWAGELFF. CDR3 bases: TGTGCTAGCAGCTCTGGACAGGGTTGGGCCGGGGAGCTGTTTTTT.

J is TRBJ2-3 and V is TRBV7-9; TRBD2 agrees at 15 bases. Germline trimming cut 0 bases from V and 6 bases from J; bases unmatched to any gene: 7. The V gene's germline CDR1 is SEHNR and CDR2 FQNEAQ (reference sequence). The CDR3 length is 18 residues. The DNA of the CDR3 is TGTGCCAGCAGCTTAGCAAGGACTAGCGGGAGGGCCGAGGATACGCAGTATTTT. Residues: CASSLARTSGRAEDTQYF. The full variable domain, with the rest looked up from reference TRBV7-9 and TRBJ2-3, is DTGVSQNPRHKITKRGQNVTFRCDPISEHNRLYWYRQTLGQGPEFLTYFQNEAQLEKSRLLSDRFSAERPKGSFSTLEIQRTEQGDSAMYLCASSLARTSGRAEDTQYFGPGTRLTVL.

This chain connects TRBV18 to TRBJ2-2; D unclear. The CDR3 runs 15 residues. V was cut by 2 bases and J by 7 bases, with 14 bases left in between. Germline CDR1 reads KGHSH; CDR2 reads LQKENI. The CDR3 DNA sequence: TGTGCCAGCTCACCAGCTAGTAATTGGATCGGGGAGCTGTTTTTT. Translation gives CASSPASNWIGELFF.

The chain links TRBV2 to TRBJ1-6; weak D call: TRBD1 (6 bases). This CDR3 is 16 amino acids long. Germline CDR1 SNHLY, CDR2 FYNNEI. The V end was cut by 6 bases, the J end by 1 base, with 13 bases between. The CDR3 loop reads CASSRTGWSYNSPLHF. For the CDR3, the DNA is TGTGCCAGCAGCCGTACAGGGTGGTCCTATAATTCACCCCTCCACTTT.

The gene calls are TRBV19 and TRBJ1-1; D gene uncertain. The V gene lost 7 bases and the J gene lost 5 bases, with 17 bases spanning the gap. This CDR3 spans 14 amino acids. Germline V gene lookup returns CDR1 LNHDA and CDR2 SQIVND (reference sequence). Here the CDR3 DNA reads TGTGCCAGTACGTTAACCTCCCGGAGGACTGAAGCTTTCTTT. It yields the protein CASTLTSRRTEAFF.

The chain has TRBV2 and TRBJ2-3; D ambiguous. Germline V CDR1 and CDR2: SNHLY, FYNNEI. This CDR3 comprises 12 residues. V was cut by 4 bases and J by 4 bases, with 6 bases left in between. DNA of the CDR3: TGTGCCAGCAGTGTAGAGGCAGATACGCAGTATTTT. Translating gives CASSVEADTQYF.

CDR3 residues: CSASSDNEQFF. The CDR3 nucleotides are TGCAGTGCTAGCAGCGACAATGAGCAGTTCTTC. This chain uses TRBV20-1 with TRBJ2-1; D gene unclear. V lost 3 bases and J lost 5, with 5 bases in between. This CDR3 is 11 amino acids long. Germline V gene sequence: CDR1 DFQATT, CDR2 SNEGSKA (reference sequence).

Note on this clone: One end of the junction fails to match germline, which may point to a read error. This chain connects TRBV7-9 to TRBJ2-2; D may be TRBD2 (6 bases). Germline CDR1 and CDR2: SEHNR and FQNEAQ (reference sequence). The length of the CDR3 is 15 residues. The CDR3 DNA reads as TGTGCTAGCAGCCGGACGGGCGGGACCACCGGGGAGCTGTTTTTT. Translation: CASSRTGGTTGELFF.

The DNA of the CDR3 is TGTGCCAGTAGTATACGGGCCAGCTCTGACACCGGGGAGCTGTTTTTT. This gives the protein CASSIRASSDTGELFF. The genes are TRBV19 and TRBJ2-2; D is ambiguous. CDR3 size: 16 residues. Looked up from germline, CDR1 is LNHDA and CDR2 is SQIVND (reference sequence). The V and J ends lost 2 bases and 3 bases respectively, with 13 bases between them.

The chain couples TRBV28 to TRBJ1-5; D possibly corresponds to TRBD1 (5 bases). The germline V gene encodes CDR1 MDHEN and CDR2 SYDVKM. The length of the CDR3 is 15 residues. V lost 3 bases to trimming and J lost 0 bases, with 9 bases between them. Written as DNA, the CDR3 is TGTGCCAGCAGTTTCAGGGTGGATAGCAATCAGCCCCAGCATTTT. Residues: CASSFRVDSNQPQHF. Drawing the rest from reference TRBV28 and TRBJ1-5, the complete variable domain is DVKVTQSSRYLVKRTGEKVFLECVQDMDHENMFWYRQDPGLGLRLIYFSYDVKMKEKGDIPEGYSVSREKKERFSLILESASTNQTSMYLCASSFRVDSNQPQHFGDGTRLSIL.

The rearrangement joins TRBV7-3 to TRBJ2-4, with unresolved D. This CDR3 spans 13 amino acids. The V end was cut by 5 bases, the J end by 8 bases, with 13 bases between. Germline V CDR1 and CDR2: SGHTA, FQGTGA. The CDR3 region is CASSLGKDDIQYF. Written as DNA, the CDR3 is TGTGCCAGCAGCCTAGGTAAAGACGACATTCAGTACTTC.

V is TRBV7-9 and J is TRBJ1-4; D is possibly TRBD1 (5 bases). Between the trimmed V and J ends, which lost 1 base and 4 bases, there was a span of 10 bases. The CDR3 extends over 15 amino acids. Germline-derived CDR1 and CDR2 are SEHNR and FQNEAQ (reference sequence). CDR3 sequence (DNA): TGTGCCAGCAGCTTAGGGACAATCCGTAATGAAAAACTGTTTTTT. Residues: CASSLGTIRNEKLFF.

The V and J genes are TRBV7-2 and TRBJ2-2; 8 bases agree with TRBD1. Unmatched junction bases numbered 3, after V lost 9 bases and J lost 0 bases. Germline CDR1 is SGHTA and CDR2 is FQGNSA. The CDR3 totals 14 residues. This CDR3 is CASRQGTNTGELFF. The CDR3 DNA sequence: TGTGCCAGTCGACAGGGGACGAACACCGGGGAGCTGTTTTTT.

CDR3 amino acids: CASSFAGTGLQETQYF. The CDR3 nucleotides read TGTGCCAGCAGTTTCGCCGGGACAGGCCTTCAAGAGACCCAGTACTTC. V gene TRBV2 combines with J gene TRBJ2-5; TRBD1 aligns across 8 bases. Germline values: CDR1 SNHLY, CDR2 FYNNEI. The CDR3 consists of 16 residues. With V trimmed by 5 bases and J by 2 bases, 10 bases remained unmatched.

The chain is built from TRBV30 and TRBJ2-7; 8 nucleotides match TRBD1. Germline CDR1 reads GTSNPN; CDR2 reads SVGIG (reference sequence). This CDR3 spans 17 amino acids. V was pared by 5 bases and J by 7 bases, with 22 bases of the junction left unmatched. The CDR3 DNA reads as TGTGCCTGGTCCCGGGACAGGACTTTCCTACTCTCGAGGGAGCAGTACTTC. Translation gives CAWSRDRTFLLSREQYF.

The chain recombines TRBV6-9 with TRBJ1-2; no firm D call. The CDR3 is 12 residues long. V gave up 6 bases and J gave up 5 bases, with 10 bases separating them. Germline lookup yields CDR1 MNHGY and CDR2 SVAAGI. The CDR3 DNA is TGTGCCAGCAGCCCGAGACGTTATGGCTACACCTTC. Translated, it gives CASSPRRYGYTF.

J is TRBJ1-6 and V is TRBV6-5; D is unclear. Germline V gene sequence: CDR1 MNHEY, CDR2 SVGAGI. With 2 bases removed from V and 9 bases from J, the gap between germline ends came to 11 bases. The CDR3 covers 14 residues. The CDR3 region has the DNA TGTGCCAGCAGTTACGGGGAGGAGGTTTCACCCCTCCACTTT. This codes for CASSYGEEVSPLHF.

This clone was detected once. The rearrangement uses TRBV5-6 and TRBJ2-7; TRBD1 matches 8 bases. Trimming removed 3 bases from V and 3 bases from J; junction bases left unmatched: 5. Germline CDR1 is SGHDT and CDR2 is YYEEEE. CDR3 length: 14 amino acids. As DNA, the CDR3 is TGTGCCAGCAGCTCGACAGGGGCGTTCTACGAGCAGTACTTC. The encoded protein is CASSSTGAFYEQYF.

The chain couples TRBV5-6 to TRBJ1-5; D is ambiguous. Germline V gives CDR1 SGHDT, CDR2 YYEEEE. Trimming took 0 bases from V and 7 from J, leaving 11 bases between them. This CDR3 comprises 14 residues. CDR3 nucleotide sequence: TGTGCCAGCAGCTTGGCGGCGCGGAGGCAGCCCCAGCATTTT. It yields the protein CASSLAARRQPQHF. The complete variable domain, with remaining parts taken from reference TRBV5-6 and TRBJ1-5, reads DAGVTQSPTHLIKTRGQQVTLRCSPKSGHDTVSWYQQALGQGPQFIFQYYEEEERQRGNFPDRFSGHQFPNYSSELNVNALLLGDSALYLCASSLAARRQPQHFGDGTRLSIL.

This chain joins TRBV19 and TRBJ2-6; D uncertain. Germline V CDR1 and CDR2: LNHDA, SQIVND (reference sequence). CDR3 length: 17 residues. Trimming took 5 bases from V and 0 from J, leaving 14 bases between them. CDR3 amino acids: CASSSRISASGANVLTF. CDR3 nucleotides: TGTGCCAGTAGTTCCCGAATCTCAGCCTCTGGGGCCAACGTCCTGACTTTC.

V gene TRBV28 combines with J gene TRBJ2-1; possible D gene TRBD1, 6 bases. Germline V gives CDR1 MDHEN, CDR2 SYDVKM. This CDR3 contains 12 residues. Trimming pared 9 bases from V and 10 bases from J, leaving 16 bases between. The CDR3 loop is CASTGTIAEQFF. The CDR3 DNA follows: TGTGCCAGTACCGGGACAATTGCCGAGCAGTTCTTC.

This clone was observed once. The rearrangement links TRBV2 to TRBJ2-5; D is possibly TRBD2 (5 bases). The CDR3 length is 14 residues. CDR1 and CDR2 (germline): SNHLY, FYNNEI. V lost 4 bases, J lost 5 bases, and 14 bases lay in between. In nucleotides, the CDR3 is TGTGCCAGCAGTGGGGCAGACTATTTTGAGACCCAGTACTTC. This translates into CASSGADYFETQYF.

The genes are TRBV14 and TRBJ2-3; 8 bases align to TRBD1. Germline CDR1 is SGHDN and CDR2 is FVKESK. This CDR3 has 15 amino acids. V was clipped by 4 bases and J by 0 bases; unmatched bases: 3. CDR3 nucleotide sequence: TGTGCCAGCAGCCCCGGACAGGGAAGCACAGATACGCAGTATTTT. Protein product: CASSPGQGSTDTQYF.

V gene TRBV7-9 combines with J gene TRBJ2-7, with 7 bases fitting TRBD2. This CDR3 comprises 13 residues. The ends lost 4 bases at V and 2 bases at J; junction bases unmatched: 2. Germline V gene data show CDR1 as SEHNR and CDR2 as FQNEAQ (reference sequence). The DNA of the CDR3 is TGTGCCAGCAGCTCCGCGGGGGCCTACGAGCAGTACTTC. It translates to CASSSAGAYEQYF.